One sample yielded the 2 T cell receptor beta chains listed below, sequenced in a study of T-cell memory formation after mild COVID-19. TCRdb re-called the 5' RACE reads through MiXCR, storing one row per CDR3 protein. The data show roughly 600,000 distinct CDR3 sequences, roughly 17% seen once. Sequencing was done on a sample of PBMCs or a T cell subset sorted from them (not recorded which). Source of these receptors: an adult woman who had mild COVID-19 (a few samples of this study predate the infection). Cell type and time point are not known.

This chain links TRBV14 with TRBJ2-1; 9 bases line up with TRBD2. Germline CDR1 SGHDN, CDR2 FVKESK. CDR3 length: 16 amino acids. V was clipped by 3 bases and J by 6 bases; unmatched bases: 9. The CDR3 DNA reads as TGTGCCAGCAGCCACATAGCGGGAGCGGTAGGCAATGAGCAGTTCTTC. As protein: CASSHIAGAVGNEQFF.

V gene TRBV7-2 combines with J gene TRBJ2-1, with TRBD2 matching 11 bases. After removal of 4 bases from V and 5 bases from J, the junction contained 7 bases not matched to a gene. This CDR3 has 16 amino acids. Germline V gene data show CDR1 as SGHTA and CDR2 as FQGNSA. The CDR3, as DNA: TGTGCCAGCAGCTATACCGGGACTAGCGGAAACAATGAGCAGTTCTTC. Amino acid sequence: CASSYTGTSGNNEQFF.